Below are 27 T cell receptor beta chains sequenced from a single sample in a study of T cell changes during pregnancy in multiple sclerosis. TCRdb's table, derived via immunoSEQ multiplex PCR, lists solely in-frame clones and lacks some. The sample includes about 77,000 clones, around nine tenths seen only once; the top ten take approximately 1.9%. The material was peripheral blood, obtained before pregnancy. The source of these receptors is a female donor with multiple sclerosis, enrolled in a pregnancy study.

V gene TRBV5-5 combines with J gene TRBJ1-5, with 12 bases aligning to TRBD1. The junction had 4 bases not matched to a gene; V was cut back by 0 bases and J by 6 bases. Germline loops: CDR1 SGHKS, CDR2 YYEKEE (reference sequence). The CDR3 totals 16 residues. CDR3 in DNA: TGTGCCAGCAGCTTGGCGGGACAGGGGGCGGGTCAGCCCCAGCATTTT. Translation: CASSLAGQGAGQPQHF.

The CDR3 region has the DNA TGTGCCTGGAGTGTGAGAGGGGGATGGACTGAAGCTTTCTTT. It translates to CAWSVRGGWTEAFF. The J gene is TRBJ1-1, the V gene TRBV30, with D maybe TRBD1 (6 bases). The CDR3 is made up of 14 amino acids. V lost 0 bases to trimming and J lost 5 bases, with 13 bases between them. Germline assignment: CDR1 GTSNPN and CDR2 SVGIG (reference sequence).

DNA for the CDR3: TGCAGCGTTGCTAGCGGGGGCGTCCGGGAGACCCAGTACTTC. This encodes CSVASGGVRETQYF. V is TRBV29-1 and J is TRBJ2-5, with 10 positions matching TRBD2. This CDR3 is built from 14 residues. J gave up 5 bases and V 4 bases, and 7 bases lay outside the gene matches. The germline V gene has CDR1 SQVTM and CDR2 ANQGSEA.

The chain is built from TRBV2 and TRBJ2-3, with 8 positions matching TRBD2. Germline values: CDR1 SNHLY, CDR2 FYNNEI. With 5 bases clipped from V and 3 bases from J, the junction kept 7 bases outside the gene matches. The CDR3 loop spans 15 amino acids. The CDR3 bases are TGTGCCAGCAGTTCAGGACTAGCTATGACAGATACGCAGTATTTT. Protein: CASSSGLAMTDTQYF.

The chain couples TRBV18 to TRBJ2-7; maybe TRBD1 (6 bases). Germline lookup yields CDR1 KGHSH and CDR2 LQKENI. Trimming removed 3 bases at V and 5 bases at J, with 14 bases between. CDR3 length: 14 residues. The CDR3 protein is CASSPLQGVNEQYF. CDR3 DNA sequence: TGTGCCAGCTCACCCCTACAGGGTGTCAACGAGCAGTACTTC.

The chain recombines TRBV27 with TRBJ1-6; TRBD1 matches 8 bases. The CDR3 extends over 14 amino acids. The germline gives CDR1 MNHEY, CDR2 SMNVEV (reference sequence). After removal of 8 bases from V and 10 bases from J, the junction contained 10 bases not matched to a gene. CDR3 amino acids: CASGSDRVESPLHF. DNA for the CDR3: TGTGCCAGCGGATCGGACAGGGTGGAGTCACCCCTCCACTTT.

In its sample, this clone was seen once. The chain recombines TRBV12-5 with TRBJ1-1, with D hard to call. V was cut by 2 bases and J by 4 bases, with 11 bases left in between. In germline, CDR1 is LGHNT, CDR2 FRNRAP. This CDR3 is 14 amino acids long. Written as DNA, the CDR3 is TGTGCTAGTGGTTTGCTTGAGGGTAGCACTGAAGCTTTCTTT. Its protein product is CASGLLEGSTEAFF.

The chain carries TRBV7-2 and TRBJ1-6, with D tentatively TRBD1 (6 bases). CDR3 length: 14 amino acids. V was trimmed by 6 bases and J by 4 bases, leaving 10 bases between them. Germline-derived CDR1 and CDR2 are SGHTA and FQGNSA. Here the CDR3 reads CASSTDRYNSPLHF. DNA of the CDR3: TGTGCCAGCAGTACGGACAGATATAATTCACCCCTCCACTTT.

The V and J genes are TRBV29-1 and TRBJ2-3; TRBD2 matches at 9 bases. Germline V CDR1 and CDR2: SQVTM, ANQGSEA. The J segment lost 3 bases and the V segment lost 3 bases, leaving 4 bases of the junction unmatched. There are 14 residues in the CDR3. The CDR3 protein is CSVELAGYTDTQYF. In DNA, the CDR3 is TGCAGCGTTGAGCTAGCGGGGTATACAGATACGCAGTATTTT.

The genes are TRBV5-6 and TRBJ1-1; D is possibly TRBD1 (6 bases). CDR3 length equals 17 residues. V was cut by 2 bases and J by 1 base, with 18 bases left in between. Germline V CDR1 and CDR2: SGHDT, YYEEEE. The chain's CDR3 is CASSLGPRGAGNTEAFF. The CDR3 region has the DNA TGTGCCAGCAGCTTAGGGCCTCGGGGGGCCGGGAACACTGAAGCTTTCTTT.

This clone was picked up one time. The chain employs TRBV6-4 and TRBJ2-2; TRBD1 matches 8 bases. Germline CDR1 and CDR2: MRHNA and SNTAGT. This CDR3 contains 16 residues. Trimming took 0 bases from V and 6 from J; bases not matched to a gene: 6. CDR3: CASSDSVAGGSGELFF. CDR3 nucleotides: TGTGCCAGCAGTGACTCGGTAGCAGGGGGCTCCGGGGAGCTGTTTTTT.

This chain uses TRBV6-6 with TRBJ1-1; D perhaps matches TRBD1 (5 bases). V lost 2 bases and J lost 0, with 7 bases in between. From germline, CDR1 is MNHNY and CDR2 SVGAGI (reference sequence). The CDR3 is made up of 14 amino acids. CDR3 coding DNA: TGTGCCAGCAGTTACGGGGCAATGAACACTGAAGCTTTCTTT. This encodes CASSYGAMNTEAFF.

The rearrangement links TRBV19 to TRBJ2-1; 10 nucleotides align to TRBD2. Germline assignment: CDR1 LNHDA and CDR2 SQIVND (reference sequence). This CDR3 is built from 16 residues. V gave up 7 bases and J gave up 0 bases; unmatched junction bases: 6. CDR3 sequence reads: CASTAGTSDSYNEQFF. Here the CDR3 DNA reads TGTGCCAGTACCGCCGGGACTAGCGACTCCTACAATGAGCAGTTCTTC.

V is TRBV7-9 and J is TRBJ1-1; D is undetermined. Trimming removed 4 bases from V and 1 base from J, with 16 bases in between. This CDR3 spans 16 amino acids. The V gene's germline CDR1 is SEHNR and CDR2 FQNEAQ (reference sequence). The CDR3 nucleotides read TGTGCCAGCAGCTCCCAACCCCGCGGTTCGAACACTGAAGCTTTCTTT. It encodes CASSSQPRGSNTEAFF.

This sequence joins TRBV15 and TRBJ1-1; D perhaps matches TRBD1 (5 bases). Germline lookup yields CDR1 LNHNV and CDR2 YYDKDF (reference sequence). The V and J ends lost 5 bases and 7 bases respectively, with 17 bases between them. The CDR3 totals 14 residues. The CDR3 sequence is CATSGDSRSIEAFF. In DNA, the CDR3 is TGTGCCACCAGCGGTGACAGCCGAAGCATTGAAGCTTTCTTT.

The V and J genes are TRBV7-2 and TRBJ1-4, with D uncertain. CDR3 length equals 16 residues. From germline, CDR1 is SGHTA and CDR2 FQGNSA. Trimming took off 1 base at V and 5 bases at J, with 14 bases between the two ends. In DNA form, the CDR3 reads TGTGCCAGCAGCTTAGAAAGGAGTACAAGGAATGAAAAACTGTTTTTT. Translated, it gives CASSLERSTRNEKLFF.

This clone was seen once. The J gene is TRBJ1-5, the V gene TRBV7-2; D gene uncertain. CDR3 size: 12 residues. V was cut by 5 bases and J by 5 bases, with 7 bases left in between. The germline V gene has CDR1 SGHTA and CDR2 FQGNSA. This CDR3 is CASSLEYQPQHF. DNA for the CDR3: TGTGCCAGCAGCCTCGAGTATCAGCCCCAGCATTTT.

Comments on this clone: A junction end diverges from the germline sequence, so it may reflect a read error. The chain employs TRBV5-6 and TRBJ2-7, with 9 nucleotides matching TRBD1. This CDR3 has 15 residues. Germline CDR1 and CDR2: SGHDT and YYEEEE. CDR3 amino acids: CASTLWDREVGEQYF. CDR3 sequence (DNA): TGTGCCAGCACCTTGTGGGACAGGGAGGTGGGCGAGCAGTACTTC.

The chain combines TRBV27 with TRBJ1-4; 7 bases line up with TRBD1. The V gene end was trimmed by 3 bases and the J gene end by 7 bases; junction bases not matched to a gene: 5. Germline assignment: CDR1 MNHEY and CDR2 SMNVEV (reference sequence). The length of the CDR3 is 14 residues. The CDR3 nucleotides read TGTGCCAGCAGTTTTCAGGGGGGTGCTGAAAAACTGTTTTTT. Protein product: CASSFQGGAEKLFF.

This chain joins TRBV7-2 and TRBJ1-2, with TRBD1 as a possible D gene (6 bases). Deletions cut 1 base from V and 2 bases from J, with 14 bases between. The CDR3 spans 16 residues. CDR1 and CDR2 from the germline V gene are SGHTA and FQGNSA. The CDR3 nucleotides are TGTGCCAGCAGCTTAGTCTATTTAACAGGGAACTATGGCTACACCTTC. The encoded protein is CASSLVYLTGNYGYTF.

The rearrangement links TRBV4-3 to TRBJ1-1, with D perhaps matching TRBD1 (6 bases). Trimming left V 5 bases short and J 1 base short, with 8 bases between. The germline V gene encodes CDR1 LGHNA and CDR2 YSLEER. The CDR3 spans 13 residues. In DNA form, the CDR3 reads TGCGCCAGCAGCTACAGGGAGAACACTGAAGCTTTCTTT. Its translation is CASSYRENTEAFF.

This chain joins TRBV6-1 and TRBJ1-4; 9 bases are shared with TRBD1. This CDR3 has 15 residues. Unmatched junction bases numbered 4, after V lost 1 base and J lost 7 bases. Looked up from germline, CDR1 is MNHNS and CDR2 is SASEGT. CDR3 loop: CASSEEDRGSEKLFF. CDR3 DNA sequence: TGTGCCAGCAGTGAAGAGGACAGGGGTAGTGAAAAACTGTTTTTT.

V gene TRBV7-3 combines with J gene TRBJ2-5, with TRBD2 matching over 10 bases. Germline values: CDR1 SGHTA, CDR2 FQGTGA. The junction had 6 bases not matched to a gene; V was cut back by 1 base and J by 4 bases. CDR3 length: 16 residues. The CDR3 is CASSLMPSGGIETQYF. In DNA form, the CDR3 reads TGTGCCAGCAGCTTAATGCCTAGCGGGGGAATAGAGACCCAGTACTTC.

CDR3 nucleotides: TGTGCCAGCAGCTTAGGAGAGACAGTAGCAAACACTGAAGCTTTCTTT. Its protein is CASSLGETVANTEAFF. V gene TRBV7-9 combines with J gene TRBJ1-1, with D maybe TRBD1 (5 bases). The CDR3 consists of 16 residues. V was clipped by 1 base and J by 2 bases, with 14 bases between them. CDR1 and CDR2 from the germline V gene are SEHNR and FQNEAQ (reference sequence).

Note on this clone: Distinct nucleotide sequences in the sample also encode this CDR3. The chain links TRBV5-1 to TRBJ1-1, with D unresolved. V shed 0 bases and J shed 3 bases, with 6 bases lying between them. The CDR3 length is 13 residues. The V gene's germline CDR1 is SGHRS and CDR2 YFSETQ. For the CDR3, the DNA is TGCGCCAGCAGCTTGGCACCGGACACTGAAGCTTTCTTT. The encoded protein is CASSLAPDTEAFF.

This clone was picked up many times. This sequence joins TRBV4-3 and TRBJ2-1, with 10 nucleotides matching TRBD1. This CDR3 comprises 16 residues. CDR1 LGHNA and CDR2 YSLEER come from the germline V gene. With 3 bases clipped from V and 2 bases from J, the junction kept 4 bases outside the gene matches. DNA for the CDR3: TGCGCCAGCAGCCAGGACAGGGGGGAGGCCTACAATGAGCAGTTCTTC. Protein: CASSQDRGEAYNEQFF.

The rearrangement links TRBV2 to TRBJ2-3; D not resolved. Germline CDR1 and CDR2: SNHLY and FYNNEI. This CDR3 comprises 12 residues. The V end was cut by 6 bases, the J end by 0 bases, with 4 bases between. CDR3 region: CASRYSTDTQYF. The CDR3 bases are TGTGCCAGCAGATATAGCACAGATACGCAGTATTTT.